The clone carrying this TCR beta chain was counted ten times or more. Its antigen is still unknown. This sample was taken from a study of molecular identifiers for immune sequencing clone quantification. At the level of the study: Four portions were sequenced after RNA from 20,000 or 100,000 naive CD8 cells was split five ways in replicates. Study-level points and caveats: Highly expanded clone sizes could be underestimated through barcode sharing by identical TCR molecules.

The use of previously described methods and listed TCR primers produced the bulk TCR libraries. TCRdb redid the calling of the PCR reads with MiXCR, one entry per CDR3 protein. This sample yields around 89,000 distinct CDR3 sequences, of which around 17% are seen a single time; roughly 0.8% belongs to the top ten. For naive CD8 T cells, sorting used the CD8+CD4-CCR7+CD45RA+ phenotype. Trimming pared 1 base from V and 3 bases from J, leaving 10 bases between. This CDR3 is built from 14 residues. CDR1 and CDR2 from the germline V gene are LGHNT and FRNRAP. The source is a human donor in good health. Some libraries in this study had Jurkat cell RNA spiked in. Sequencing used naive CD8+ T cells from blood, with Jurkat cell RNA spiked in. Subset in this sample: FACS-sorted CD8+CD4-CCR7+CD45RA+ naive T cells. The chain is built from TRBV12-5 and TRBJ2-7; D is unclear. The CDR3 here is CASGLGHGYYEQYF. In DNA, the CDR3 is TGTGCTAGTGGTTTGGGTCACGGTTACTACGAGCAGTACTTC.